The 9 T cell receptor beta chains below were found in one sample sequenced in a study of shared clonotypes between healthy human individuals (dated by TCRdb to 2020 to 2022). CD8 naive samples were obtained by positive selection for CCR7 among CD45RO-negative cells, yielding a CD45RA+CCR7+ population from which TemRA cells were excluded. The receptor library was made with the immunoSEQ multiplex PCR assay. TCRdb carries this immuneACCESS record with in-frame sequences only. Its versions omit some clonotypes, under half of them owing to an unresolved V gene in the studies checked, with the rest unexplained. The sample includes about 2.1 million clones, with 85% to 95% observed a single time. More than 1.5% of the sample goes to the ten largest clones. The specimen sequenced was naive CD8+ T cells from PBMCs. This sample's cell subset or site label indicates: CD45RA+CCR7+. The receptors originated from a man younger than 35 in good health. Some clones in this sample may be carry-over from other donors' samples.

The CDR3 here is CAWSDTGPQPQHF. DNA of the CDR3: TGTGCCTGGAGTGATACAGGACCTCAGCCCCAGCATTTT. The chain is built from TRBV30 and TRBJ1-5, with D possibly TRBD1 on 5 matching bases. Germline V gene data show CDR1 as GTSNPN and CDR2 as SVGIG (reference sequence). The CDR3 loop spans 13 amino acids. Trimming pared 1 base from V and 6 bases from J, leaving 10 bases between.

To note about this clone: The same CDR3 is also encoded by other DNA sequences in this sample. V usage is TRBV20-1 and J usage is TRBJ2-1; D not certain. V was trimmed by 0 bases and J by 10 bases, leaving 7 bases between them. Germline-derived CDR1 and CDR2 are DFQATT and SNEGSKA (reference sequence). This CDR3 contains 11 residues. The CDR3 protein is CSARDPDEQFF. CDR3 nucleotide sequence: TGCAGTGCTAGAGATCCAGACGAGCAGTTCTTC.

This CDR3 reads CASSMRTLEGAGELFF. DNA for the CDR3: TGTGCCAGCAGTATGCGGACCTTAGAAGGGGCCGGGGAGCTGTTTTTT. This chain connects TRBV27 to TRBJ2-2; TRBD1 is a possible D gene (5 bases). Germline V lookup: CDR1 MNHEY, CDR2 SMNVEV (reference sequence). Trimming took off 5 bases at V and 6 bases at J, with 19 bases between the two ends. There are 16 residues in the CDR3.

The J gene is TRBJ2-7, the V gene TRBV7-9, with 8 bases aligning to TRBD2. The germline CDR1 and CDR2 sequences are SEHNR and FQNEAQ (reference sequence). This CDR3 comprises 15 residues. The ends lost 5 bases at V and 0 bases at J; junction bases unmatched: 6. CDR3 residues: CASSPSREASYEQYF. The CDR3 DNA sequence: TGTGCCAGCAGCCCCTCGCGGGAGGCCTCCTACGAGCAGTACTTC.

The chain couples TRBV27 to TRBJ1-2, with D unresolved. The CDR3 runs 18 residues. Germline V gene data show CDR1 as MNHEY and CDR2 as SMNVEV (reference sequence). Trimming cost V 4 bases and J 8 bases, with 29 bases left between them. This chain's CDR3 is CASSSLLGSVKGNQGYTF. CDR3 nucleotides: TGTGCCAGCAGTTCCCTCCTGGGGTCGGTCAAGGGAAATCAGGGCTACACCTTC.

A note on this clone: The same CDR3 is also encoded by other DNA sequences in this sample. This chain joins TRBV27 and TRBJ2-2, with 10 bases matching TRBD1. The CDR3 covers 15 residues. The V gene end was trimmed by 0 bases and the J gene end by 6 bases; junction bases not matched to a gene: 1. Germline CDR1 and CDR2: MNHEY and SMNVEV (reference sequence). CDR3 nucleotides: TGTGCCAGCAGTTTATCTGGGACAGGGGCCGGGGAGCTGTTTTTT. Encoded protein: CASSLSGTGAGELFF.

The chain combines TRBV15 with TRBJ2-3; D is unresolved. Trimming cost V 4 bases and J 0 bases, with 11 bases left between them. The CDR3 totals 15 residues. Germline values: CDR1 LNHNV, CDR2 YYDKDF (reference sequence). Here the CDR3 reads CATSKSRGSTDTQYF. CDR3 DNA sequence: TGTGCCACCAGCAAGAGCAGAGGTAGCACAGATACGCAGTATTTT.

The chain has TRBV27 and TRBJ2-5; D gene uncertain. Deletions cut 0 bases from V and 14 bases from J, with 16 bases between. In germline, CDR1 is MNHEY, CDR2 SMNVEV (reference sequence). This CDR3 is built from 13 residues. For the CDR3, the DNA is TGTGCCAGCAGTTTATCGAAGGCGGCCGAGATATACTTC. Its protein is CASSLSKAAEIYF.

The chain couples TRBV23-1 to TRBJ2-3; 7 bases align to TRBD1. TRBV23-1 is marked as an open reading frame, function uncertain. This CDR3 is built from 16 residues. Trimming at V came to 2 bases and at J to 2 bases, leaving 7 bases not matched to a gene. The CDR3 DNA is TGCGCCAGCAGTCAAGGGGACAGAAGAAACACAGATACGCAGTATTTT. Translated: CASSQGDRRNTDTQYF.